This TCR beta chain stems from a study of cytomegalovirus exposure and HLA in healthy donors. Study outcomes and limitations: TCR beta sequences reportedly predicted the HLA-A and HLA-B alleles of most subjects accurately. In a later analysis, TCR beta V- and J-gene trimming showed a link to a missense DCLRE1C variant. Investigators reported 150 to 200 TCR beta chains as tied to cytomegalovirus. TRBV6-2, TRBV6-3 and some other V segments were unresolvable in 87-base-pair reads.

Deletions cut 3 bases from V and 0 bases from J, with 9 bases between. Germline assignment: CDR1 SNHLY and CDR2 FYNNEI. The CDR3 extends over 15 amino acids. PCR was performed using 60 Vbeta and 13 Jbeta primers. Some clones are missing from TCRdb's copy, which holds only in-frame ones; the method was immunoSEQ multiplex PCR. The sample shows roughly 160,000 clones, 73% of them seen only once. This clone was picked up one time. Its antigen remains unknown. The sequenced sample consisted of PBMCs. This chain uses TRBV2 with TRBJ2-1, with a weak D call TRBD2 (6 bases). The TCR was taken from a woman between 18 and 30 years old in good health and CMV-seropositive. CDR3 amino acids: CASSDSGGSYNEQFF. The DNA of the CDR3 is TGTGCCAGCAGTGATAGCGGAGGCTCCTACAATGAGCAGTTCTTC.